The subject of this entry is one T cell receptor (beta chain). The hyperthyroidism patients had all been newly diagnosed, and their disease duration was under 2 months. Their ages ranged from 18 to 65 years. It was RNA transcripts that yielded the amplified TCR beta CDR3 regions. HTBI primers were the set used in a first-round RT-PCR of the TCR CDR3. TCRdb analysed the multiplex PCR reads with MiXCR anew, one entry per CDR3 protein. The sample comprises more than 350,000 distinct CDR3 sequences, 14% to 15% of which are singletons, and 32% rests with the top ten. Trimming removed 5 bases from V and 0 bases from J; junction bases left unmatched: 14. Germline V gene lookup returns CDR1 SQVTM and CDR2 ANQGSEA. The CDR3 is 19 residues long. This sample stems from a study of T cells in Graves' hyperthyroidism and ophthalmopathy.

Sequencing was carried out using blood. V usage is TRBV29-1 and J usage is TRBJ2-1; 12 bases agree with TRBD2. The receptor's source is a woman in her thirties with Graves' hyperthyroidism. The CDR3 DNA sequence: TGCAGCGTTTCCGTAGGGGGACTAGCGGGCGAGAGCTCCTACAATGAGCAGTTCTTC. It is translated as CSVSVGGLAGESSYNEQFF.